Shown below are 28 T cell receptor beta chains from a single sample sequenced in a study of identical twins. MiXCR was run by TCRdb on the 5' RACE reads, yielding one entry per CDR3 protein. The repertoire includes approximately 1.8 million distinct CDR3 sequences, about 31% of them detected once, and approximately 0.29% sits in the top ten. Sequencing was done on a sample of cord blood. Every receptor here comes from a newborn girl in good health.

This chain connects TRBV20-1 to TRBJ2-7, with unresolved D. The CDR3 is 12 residues long. Germline assignment: CDR1 DFQATT and CDR2 SNEGSKA (reference sequence). V was clipped by 3 bases and J by 3 bases, with 9 bases between them. CDR3: CSARRNIYEQYF. The CDR3 nucleotides read TGCAGTGCTAGGAGGAATATCTACGAGCAGTACTTC.

The J gene is TRBJ1-4, the V gene TRBV28; D is unclear. Trimming removed 3 bases from V and 5 bases from J, with 16 bases in between. There are 16 residues in the CDR3. Germline-derived CDR1 and CDR2 are MDHEN and SYDVKM. The CDR3: CASSFSRARFNEKLFF. The CDR3 DNA is TGTGCCAGCAGTTTCTCCCGAGCCAGATTCAATGAAAAACTGTTTTTT.

V is TRBV6-1 and J is TRBJ2-1; D could derive from TRBD1 or TRBD2 (7 bases each). V lost 9 bases to trimming and J lost 4 bases, with 16 bases between them. Per the germline V gene, CDR1 is MNHNS and CDR2 is SASEGT. This CDR3 is built from 14 residues. CDR3 residues: CASTRQGGYNEQFF. CDR3 DNA: TGTGCCAGTACCCGACAGGGAGGGTACAATGAGCAGTTCTTC.

V usage is TRBV28 and J usage is TRBJ2-7; 8 bases are a match to TRBD1. Trimming cost V 0 bases and J 4 bases; bases outside gene matches: 2. This CDR3 has 14 residues. CDR1 and CDR2 from the germline V gene are MDHEN and SYDVKM. CDR3 in DNA: TGTGCCAGCAGTTTATGGGGGACAGGTTACGAGCAGTACTTC. Translation: CASSLWGTGYEQYF.

This clonotype was counted a few times. The chain carries TRBV5-1 and TRBJ2-1, with D possibly TRBD2 on 5 matching bases. The CDR3 has 17 residues. Germline CDR1 and CDR2: SGHRS and YFSETQ. The V end was cut by 5 bases, the J end by 7 bases, with 25 bases between. The CDR3: CASSLRTNVGVENEQFF. The CDR3 region has the DNA TGCGCCAGCAGTCTCCGAACTAACGTGGGAGTAGAGAATGAGCAGTTCTTC.

This sequence joins TRBV20-1 and TRBJ1-5; possible D gene TRBD1, 5 bases. The germline V and J ends were trimmed by 4 bases and 1 base, with 11 bases remaining between them. Germline assignment: CDR1 DFQATT and CDR2 SNEGSKA (reference sequence). The CDR3 is 14 residues long. DNA of the CDR3: TGCAGTGCTACCACGGGGGGAAGCAATCAGCCCCAGCATTTT. Translation gives CSATTGGSNQPQHF.

The chain has TRBV7-8 and TRBJ1-2, with TRBD1 identical over 12 bases. Germline V gene data show CDR1 as SGHVS and CDR2 as FQNEAQ. This CDR3 is 16 amino acids long. With 1 base clipped from V and 4 bases from J, the junction kept 4 bases outside the gene matches. Here the CDR3 reads CASSLGDRGRGYGYTF. The CDR3 nucleotides are TGTGCCAGCAGCTTAGGGGACAGGGGGCGAGGCTATGGCTACACCTTC.

The chain joins TRBV20-1 to TRBJ2-5; 7 bases agree with TRBD2. Germline V lookup: CDR1 DFQATT, CDR2 SNEGSKA (reference sequence). This CDR3 contains 14 residues. The ends lost 1 base at V and 5 bases at J; junction bases unmatched: 7. In DNA form, the CDR3 reads TGCAGTGCTAGAGCTCAATTGGGGGGGGAGACCCAGTACTTC. Protein sequence: CSARAQLGGETQYF.

The DNA of the CDR3 is TGTGCCAGCAGTAGAAAGGGGTCCCGGGGGTTATCGAAGAGTAATTCACCCCTCCACTTT. It translates to CASSRKGSRGLSKSNSPLHF. The chain links TRBV27 to TRBJ1-6, with D maybe TRBD1 (5 bases). Trimming removed 5 bases at V and 6 bases at J, with 29 bases between. Looked up from germline, CDR1 is MNHEY and CDR2 is SMNVEV (reference sequence). This CDR3 is built from 20 residues.

This sequence joins TRBV30 and TRBJ2-3; D remains unclear. This CDR3 is built from 14 residues. The germline V and J ends were trimmed by 0 bases and 0 bases, with 7 bases remaining between them. Germline V gene sequence: CDR1 GTSNPN, CDR2 SVGIG (reference sequence). The CDR3 DNA sequence: TGTGCCTGGAGTGTACATGCTAGCACAGATACGCAGTATTTT. It yields the protein CAWSVHASTDTQYF.

The J gene is TRBJ2-7, the V gene TRBV11-2; 7 nucleotides agree with TRBD2. This CDR3 comprises 14 residues. V lost 8 bases, J lost 2 bases, and 9 bases stayed unmatched. Per germline, CDR1 SGHAT and CDR2 FQNNGV. The CDR3 DNA is TGTGCCAGCGCCGTGGGGACTAACGCCTACGAGCAGTACTTC. This sequence encodes CASAVGTNAYEQYF. Using reference TRBV11-2 and TRBJ2-7 for the parts outside the CDR3, the full variable domain is EAGVAQSPRYKIIEKRQSVAFWCNPISGHATLYWYQQILGQGPKLLIQFQNNGVVDDSQLPKDRFSAERLKGVDSTLKIQPAKLEDSAVYLCASAVGTNAYEQYFGPGTRLTVT.

A few counts support this clonotype. This chain joins TRBV12-3 or TRBV12-4 and TRBJ2-7; D not certain. The CDR3 is 13 residues long. The V end lost 8 bases, the J end lost 3 bases, and 14 bases lay between the germline ends. CDR3 protein: CASRAGRIYEQYF. The CDR3 nucleotides are TGTGCCAGCCGGGCAGGACGCATCTACGAGCAGTACTTC.

This clonotype has more than one count but fewer than ten. The chain employs TRBV2 and TRBJ1-2; D remains ambiguous. Trimming left V 4 bases short and J 5 bases short, with 11 bases between. CDR1 SNHLY and CDR2 FYNNEI come from the germline V gene. The CDR3 sequence is 13 residues long. CDR3 sequence reads: CASSGIAGYGYTF. The CDR3 DNA reads TGTGCCAGCAGTGGAATAGCAGGATATGGCTACACCTTC.

This sequence joins TRBV4-1 and TRBJ1-4, with a tentative D call TRBD1 (6 bases). Germline values: CDR1 MGHRA, CDR2 YSYEKL. This CDR3 has 15 amino acids. The germline V and J ends were trimmed by 0 bases and 8 bases, with 13 bases remaining between them. The CDR3 sequence: CASSQDWGREEKLFF. In DNA, the CDR3 is TGCGCCAGCAGCCAAGATTGGGGGCGGGAGGAAAAACTGTTTTTT.

The chain is built from TRBV7-8 and TRBJ1-4, with TRBD1 identical over 7 bases. The CDR3 spans 13 residues. Germline trimming cut 10 bases from V and 6 bases from J; bases unmatched to any gene: 8. The germline CDR1 and CDR2 sequences are SGHVS and FQNEAQ. CDR3 residues: CATRDSSYEKLFF. The CDR3 nucleotides read TGTGCCACCAGGGACAGCTCCTATGAAAAACTGTTTTTT.

The table lists this clonotype with a few counts. This CDR3 is CASSEGKNYGYTF. As DNA, the CDR3 is TGCGCCAGCAGTGAAGGAAAAAACTATGGCTACACCTTC. The chain carries TRBV10-2 and TRBJ1-2; D is unclear. Germline V gene data show CDR1 as WSHSY and CDR2 as SAAADI. The V end lost 3 bases, the J end lost 2 bases, and 7 bases lay between the germline ends. This CDR3 contains 13 residues.

This clonotype was recorded only once. Its ends do not fully match the called genes, so a read error is possible. CDR3 nucleotide sequence: TGTGCCAGCAGCTTAGCCAGGGTTTCCTGCGAGCAGTACTTC. Translating gives CASSLARVSCEQYF. This chain links TRBV7-8 with TRBJ2-7, with D perhaps matching TRBD1 (5 bases). The CDR3 sequence is 14 residues long. CDR1 and CDR2 (germline): SGHVS, FQNEAQ.

The chain combines TRBV4-2 with TRBJ2-5; 10 bases map to TRBD2. Germline loops: CDR1 LGHNA, CDR2 YNFKEQ. Trimming removed 0 bases from V and 11 bases from J; junction bases left unmatched: 12. The CDR3 is 16 residues long. The CDR3 DNA is TGTGCCAGCAGCCAAGATCGAACTAGCGGGAACAATGAGCAGTACTTC. Its protein product is CASSQDRTSGNNEQYF.

As concerns this clonotype: One end of the junction is discordant with germline, which a read error may explain. The V and J genes are TRBV28 and TRBJ2-5; 7 nucleotides agree with TRBD1. TRBJ2-4 explains the end of the DNA better; the J call may be wrong. There are 14 residues in the CDR3. The germline gives CDR1 MDHEN, CDR2 SYDVKM. CDR3 sequence: CTSSPPNRGNIQYF. The DNA of the CDR3 is TGTACCAGCAGTCCCCCAAACAGGGGAAACATTCAGTACTTC.

The chain uses TRBV7-8 and TRBJ1-5; D remains ambiguous. V dropped 1 base and J dropped 0 bases, with 7 bases sitting between them. Germline loops: CDR1 SGHVS, CDR2 FQNEAQ. The CDR3 sequence is 15 residues long. This CDR3 reads CASSLVGPSNQPQHF. The CDR3 DNA reads as TGTGCCAGCAGCTTAGTCGGTCCTAGCAATCAGCCCCAGCATTTT.

This clonotype came up many times. The chain recombines TRBV10-2 with TRBJ2-3, with 8 bases fitting TRBD1. V was pared by 6 bases and J by 0 bases, with 5 bases of the junction left unmatched. The V gene's germline CDR1 is WSHSY and CDR2 SAAADI. The CDR3 is 15 residues long. This chain's CDR3 is CASSQRTGSTDTQYF. CDR3 nucleotides: TGCGCCAGCAGCCAAAGGACAGGGAGCACAGATACGCAGTATTTT.

There are a few counts of this clonotype. This may be a read error: a much more frequent sequence differs by one nucleotide. J is TRBJ2-5 and V is TRBV3-1; unclear D gene. The CDR3 extends over 13 amino acids. Trimming stripped 0 bases from V and 3 bases from J, with 5 bases between. Germline lookup yields CDR1 LGHDT and CDR2 YNNKEL (reference sequence). The CDR3 here is CASSQDWEETQYF. In nucleotides, the CDR3 is TGTGCCAGCAGCCAAGATTGGGAAGAGACCCAGTACTTC.

This clonotype was observed a few times. The chain employs TRBV6-1 and TRBJ1-5; D perhaps matches TRBD1 (5 bases). Trimming removed 6 bases at V and 5 bases at J, with 14 bases between. CDR1 MNHNS and CDR2 SASEGT come from the germline V gene. The length of the CDR3 is 14 residues. The CDR3 reads CASRPKPRDQPQHF. The CDR3 nucleotides are TGTGCCAGCAGGCCTAAGCCCAGGGATCAGCCCCAGCATTTT.

This sequence joins TRBV28 and TRBJ2-7, with 9 bases lining up with TRBD2. The V gene end was trimmed by 6 bases and the J gene end by 3 bases; junction bases not matched to a gene: 6. Germline CDR1 reads MDHEN; CDR2 reads SYDVKM. CDR3 size: 14 residues. The chain's CDR3 is CASRYSGSRYEQYF. The CDR3, as DNA: TGTGCCAGCAGATATAGCGGGAGTCGCTACGAGCAGTACTTC.

This chain links TRBV25-1 with TRBJ1-2; D unclear. CDR3 size: 13 residues. Germline CDR1 MGHDK, CDR2 SYGVNS. Trimming stripped 1 base from V and 6 bases from J, with 9 bases between. CDR3 residues: CASSELTRDGYTF. CDR3 sequence (DNA): TGTGCCAGCAGTGAATTGACGAGAGATGGCTACACCTTC.

The rearrangement links TRBV28 to TRBJ1-1; the D gene is possibly TRBD1 (6 bases). The CDR3 is 14 amino acids. The germline V and J ends were trimmed by 1 base and 6 bases, with 12 bases remaining between them. CDR1 is MDHEN and CDR2 is SYDVKM in the germline V gene. CDR3 sequence (DNA): TGTGCCAGCAGTTTATTAGGGGGGATGGCTGAAGCTTTCTTT. This translates into CASSLLGGMAEAFF. Full variable domain (rest looked up from reference TRBV28 and TRBJ1-1): DVKVTQSSRYLVKRTGEKVFLECVQDMDHENMFWYRQDPGLGLRLIYFSYDVKMKEKGDIPEGYSVSREKKERFSLILESASTNQTSMYLCASSLLGGMAEAFFGQGTRLTVV.

Only a few counts were recorded for this clonotype. The chain employs TRBV29-1 and TRBJ1-5; D not certain. The V and J ends lost 7 bases and 0 bases respectively, with 22 bases between them. Looked up from germline, CDR1 is SQVTM and CDR2 is ANQGSEA. This CDR3 region has 17 residues. CDR3 region: CSALTFPVGYSNQPQHF. CDR3 DNA sequence: TGCAGCGCCTTGACATTCCCCGTAGGATATAGCAATCAGCCCCAGCATTTT.

This clonotype was picked up many times. The chain has TRBV10-3 and TRBJ1-2; TRBD1 matches 9 bases. CDR1 and CDR2 from the germline V gene are ENHRY and SYGVKD. The CDR3 runs to 12 residues. CDR3 amino acids: CATNRDRVGYTF. CDR3 sequence (DNA): TGTGCGACTAACCGGGACAGGGTTGGCTACACCTTC.